This TCR beta chain was recovered during a study of blood T cell repertoires in COVID-19. Patients at the Seattle site were enrolled during active infection and followed longitudinally. The sample holds one count of this clone. Only in-frame clones appear in the TCRdb table, and some are missing; sequencing was by immunoSEQ multiplex PCR. The sample shows about 46,000 clones, 70% to 90% of them seen only once. V dropped 3 bases and J dropped 0 bases, with 17 bases sitting between them. Germline loops: CDR1 DFQATT, CDR2 SNEGSKA (reference sequence). The CDR3 length is 17 residues. The sequenced sample consisted of peripheral blood. This TCR derives from an elderly woman with COVID-19, enrolled during active disease. This chain links TRBV20-1 with TRBJ1-4; maybe TRBD1 (5 bases). CDR3 DNA sequence: TGCAGTGCTAGTCCGGCTAAGGCGGGACCAACTAATGAAAAACTGTTTTTT. It encodes CSASPAKAGPTNEKLFF.